What follows are 24 T cell receptor beta chains derived from one specimen sequenced in a study of cytomegalovirus exposure and HLA in healthy donors. Primers: 60 Vbeta forward and 13 Jbeta reverse. Profiling relied on immunoSEQ multiplex PCR, and the TCRdb table lists in-frame clones only, not all of them. The top ten clones hold about 1.5% of a sample with 150,000 to 200,000 clones, roughly 80% of them seen once. Sequences were obtained from PBMCs. These receptors were collected from a woman between 18 and 29 years old in good health and CMV-seronegative.

This clone was seen only once. The chain recombines TRBV7-2 with TRBJ2-7; 15 bases fit TRBD2. In germline, CDR1 is SGHTA, CDR2 FQGNSA. V was pared by 0 bases and J by 0 bases, with 9 bases of the junction left unmatched. This CDR3 contains 20 residues. This CDR3 is CASSLASGLAGGISSYEQYF. DNA of the CDR3: TGTGCCAGCAGCTTAGCGTCCGGACTAGCGGGAGGGATAAGCTCCTACGAGCAGTACTTC.

This chain links TRBV2 with TRBJ2-7; 7 bases align to TRBD2. CDR3 length: 13 amino acids. V was clipped by 6 bases and J by 6 bases; unmatched bases: 8. Germline-derived CDR1 and CDR2 are SNHLY and FYNNEI. Here the CDR3 reads CASSAGRAAEQYV. DNA for the CDR3: TGTGCCAGCAGCGCAGGGAGGGCTGCCGAGCAGTACGTC.

This chain links TRBV9 with TRBJ2-3; TRBD2 agrees at 7 bases. V trimming: 3 bases; J trimming: 2 bases; junction bases outside the gene matches: 9. CDR1 and CDR2 (germline): SGDLS, YYNGEE. This CDR3 contains 16 residues. CDR3 sequence (DNA): TGTGCCAGCAGCGAGTGGGGGAGGGAGTACACAGATACGCAGTATTTT. Its protein product is CASSEWGREYTDTQYF. The whole variable domain, remainder taken from reference TRBV9 and TRBJ2-3, is DSGVTQTPKHLITATGQRVTLRCSPRSGDLSVYWYQQSLDQGLQFLIQYYNGEERAKGNILERFSAQQFPDLHSELNLSSLELGDSALYFCASSEWGREYTDTQYFGPGTRLTVL.

About this clone itself: At one end, the junction sequence differs from germline, possibly due to a read error. The chain recombines TRBV18 with TRBJ1-1; 7 positions match TRBD1. The CDR3 contains 13 residues. Germline CDR1 KGHSH, CDR2 LQKENI. The CDR3 spells CASSPPAGQTLLF. The CDR3 DNA reads TGTGCCAGCTCACCACCGGCGGGACAGACTTTACTCTTT.

The J gene is TRBJ2-6, the V gene TRBV30, with D possibly matching TRBD1 (6 bases). Germline V gives CDR1 GTSNPN, CDR2 SVGIG (reference sequence). V was shortened by 2 bases and J by 0 bases, with 14 bases between the two germline ends. The CDR3 spans 17 residues. The CDR3 DNA sequence: TGTGCCTGGAGTTTACAGGGTGGAGGCTCTGGGGCCAACGTCCTGACTTTC. This sequence encodes CAWSLQGGGSGANVLTF.

This clone was seen once. J is TRBJ1-1 and V is TRBV5-8, with D hard to call. Germline V gene data show CDR1 as SGHTS and CDR2 as YDEGEE. V lost 0 bases and J 3 bases, leaving 12 bases between the germline ends. This CDR3 region has 15 residues. CDR3: CASSLGSDQYTEAFF. The CDR3 region has the DNA TGTGCCAGCAGCTTGGGTTCTGATCAGTACACTGAAGCTTTCTTT.

The rearrangement joins TRBV7-9 to TRBJ2-3; tentatively, D is TRBD2 (6 bases). The CDR3 covers 16 residues. Germline lookup yields CDR1 SEHNR and CDR2 FQNEAQ (reference sequence). Between the trimmed V and J ends, which lost 2 bases and 6 bases, there was a span of 18 bases. CDR3 loop: CASSLNPLRDSDTQYF. The CDR3 coding sequence is TGTGCCAGCAGCTTAAACCCCCTGCGGGATAGTGATACGCAGTATTTT.

J is TRBJ2-5 and V is TRBV27; D might be TRBD2 (5 bases). CDR1 is MNHEY, CDR2 SMNVEV, per germline (reference sequence). CDR3 length equals 15 residues. The V end was cut by 10 bases, the J end by 0 bases, with 18 bases between. CDR3 nucleotides: TGTGCCACTCGTAGGTGGGAGACCGACCAAGAGACCCAGTACTTC. It encodes CATRRWETDQETQYF.

With respect to this clone: The junction departs from the called germline gene at one end, perhaps through a read error. J is TRBJ2-1 and V is TRBV7-9; D call uncertain. Germline CDR1 is SEHNR and CDR2 is FQNEAQ (reference sequence). The CDR3 runs 16 residues. The CDR3 region has the DNA TGTTCCAGCAGCTTTCGAGTGAAACGCTCCTACAATGAGCAGTTCTTC. It yields the protein CSSSFRVKRSYNEQFF.

V is TRBV6-1 and J is TRBJ1-5, with D unresolved. V lost 1 base and J lost 6, with 10 bases in between. The V gene's germline CDR1 is MNHNS and CDR2 SASEGT. The CDR3 consists of 14 residues. In nucleotides, the CDR3 is TGTGCCAGCAGTGAAGGGGAGTATAGTCAGCCCCAGCATTTT. Residues: CASSEGEYSQPQHF.

This chain connects TRBV5-1 to TRBJ2-5; D unresolved. V shed 0 bases and J shed 1 base, with 16 bases lying between them. There are 17 residues in the CDR3. Germline CDR1 SGHRS, CDR2 YFSETQ. Here the CDR3 reads CASSLEYAVSPQETQYF. The DNA of the CDR3 is TGCGCCAGCAGCTTGGAGTATGCGGTTAGTCCCCAAGAGACCCAGTACTTC.

The chain couples TRBV30 to TRBJ1-1; maybe TRBD1 (5 bases). The CDR3 has 14 amino acids. Trimming took off 5 bases at V and 5 bases at J, with 18 bases between the two ends. Germline CDR1 is GTSNPN and CDR2 is SVGIG (reference sequence). The CDR3 region has the DNA TGTGCCTGGGGGGGTGGGAGGTCTGGGACTGAAGCTTTCTTT. The encoded protein is CAWGGGRSGTEAFF.

This clone appeared a few times. The CDR3 sequence is CASSYGQGMFNEQFF. CDR3 nucleotide sequence: TGTGCCAGCAGTTACGGACAGGGGATGTTCAATGAGCAGTTCTTC. The chain uses TRBV6-6 and TRBJ2-1; 9 bases fit TRBD1. There are 15 residues in the CDR3. V trimming: 2 bases; J trimming: 6 bases; junction bases outside the gene matches: 5. Germline CDR1 and CDR2: MNHNY and SVGAGI (reference sequence).

This clone was recorded once. V is TRBV29-1 and J is TRBJ2-3; 14 nucleotides match TRBD2. The CDR3 extends over 15 amino acids. The ends lost 7 bases at V and 4 bases at J; junction bases unmatched: 7. The germline V gene encodes CDR1 SQVTM and CDR2 ANQGSEA. CDR3 amino acids: CSAAGTSGSADTQYF. CDR3 in DNA: TGCAGCGCCGCCGGGACTAGCGGGAGCGCAGATACGCAGTATTTT.

This clone was picked up a small number of times. V gene TRBV4-1 combines with J gene TRBJ1-2, with a weak D call TRBD1 (6 bases). V dropped 3 bases and J dropped 8 bases, with 19 bases sitting between them. Germline assignment: CDR1 MGHRA and CDR2 YSYEKL. This CDR3 spans 15 amino acids. CDR3 sequence reads: CASSHQGQTRRGYTF. CDR3 sequence (DNA): TGCGCCAGCAGCCACCAAGGACAGACACGACGGGGCTACACCTTC.

The chain employs TRBV19 and TRBJ2-2, with TRBD2 matching over 8 bases. V was pared by 0 bases and J by 5 bases, with 20 bases of the junction left unmatched. Germline CDR1 and CDR2: LNHDA and SQIVND (reference sequence). The CDR3 sequence is 21 residues long. CDR3 nucleotides: TGTGCCAGTAGTATAGATTACGTGTGGGGGGGAGCAGCGGGAGTTACCGGGGAGCTGTTTTTT. This sequence encodes CASSIDYVWGGAAGVTGELFF. Complete variable domain (other parts from reference TRBV19 and TRBJ2-2): DGGITQSPKYLFRKEGQNVTLSCEQNLNHDAMYWYRQDPGQGLRLIYYSQIVNDFQKGDIAEGYSVSREKKESFPLTVTSAQKNPTAFYLCASSIDYVWGGAAGVTGELFFGEGSRLTVL.

The V gene is TRBV27, the J gene TRBJ1-2; TRBD1 matches at 7 bases. Unmatched junction bases numbered 6, after V lost 4 bases and J lost 1 base. Germline CDR1 and CDR2: MNHEY and SMNVEV (reference sequence). This CDR3 is built from 15 residues. Written as DNA, the CDR3 is TGTGCCAGCAGTTCCGGACAGGAACTTAACTATGGCTACACCTTC. As protein: CASSSGQELNYGYTF.

This clone was seen only once. The chain has TRBV1 and TRBJ2-7; the table's D call of TRBD2 was not tested on the DNA. TRBV1 counts as a pseudogene. The CDR3 sequence is 23 residues long. Here the CDR3 reads CTSSQDLCEREGQGEASSYEQYV. CDR3 bases: TGCACCAGCAGCCAAGACCTTTGTGAGCGGGAGGGCCAAGGGGAAGCTAGCTCCTACGAGCAGTACGTC.

The V and J genes are TRBV27 and TRBJ2-5, with TRBD1 matching over 12 bases. Germline CDR1 MNHEY, CDR2 SMNVEV (reference sequence). The V segment lost 5 bases and the J segment 4 bases; nucleotides outside the gene matches: 8. This CDR3 spans 16 amino acids. DNA for the CDR3: TGTGCCAGCAGTCTACTTGGGACAGGGGGCCGAGAGACCCAGTACTTC. Protein product: CASSLLGTGGRETQYF.

The V and J genes are TRBV5-1 and TRBJ2-1, with 10 bases that match TRBD2. The J segment lost 0 bases and the V segment lost 3 bases, leaving 6 bases of the junction unmatched. Germline CDR1 and CDR2: SGHRS and YFSETQ. The length of the CDR3 is 17 residues. The CDR3: CASSSGLAVSSYNEQFF. The DNA of the CDR3 is TGCGCCAGCAGCTCTGGACTAGCGGTAAGCTCCTACAATGAGCAGTTCTTC.

The chain combines TRBV2 with TRBJ2-1; weak D call: TRBD1 (6 bases). This CDR3 is 16 amino acids long. Between the trimmed V and J ends, which lost 6 bases and 3 bases, there was a span of 18 bases. Germline V gene data show CDR1 as SNHLY and CDR2 as FYNNEI. CDR3 sequence: CASSTEPRGNYNEQFF. The CDR3 coding sequence is TGTGCCAGCAGCACGGAACCCAGGGGTAACTACAATGAGCAGTTCTTC.

The gene calls are TRBV19 and TRBJ1-1; 7 bases map to TRBD1. CDR1 is LNHDA, CDR2 SQIVND, per germline (reference sequence). The CDR3 sequence is 16 residues long. Losses at the gene ends were 8 bases for V and 5 bases for J; bases not matched to a gene: 17. CDR3: CASSLPGQPRETEAFF. The CDR3 DNA reads TGTGCCAGTTCTTTACCGGGACAGCCAAGAGAAACTGAAGCTTTCTTT.

V and J are TRBV30 and TRBJ2-1; 15 nucleotides align to TRBD2. CDR1 GTSNPN and CDR2 SVGIG come from the germline V gene (reference sequence). This CDR3 is built from 17 residues. V lost 7 bases to trimming and J lost 8 bases; unmatched junction nucleotides: 15. CDR3 nucleotides: TGTGCCTCATGTTGCGGGACTAGCGGGAGGAGGGACGATGAGCAGTTCTTC. It encodes CASCCGTSGRRDDEQFF.

The chain carries TRBV5-6 and TRBJ2-7; 13 positions agree with TRBD2. The germline V gene has CDR1 SGHDT and CDR2 YYEEEE. The CDR3 spans 16 residues. With V trimmed by 4 bases and J by 0 bases, 4 bases remained unmatched. The CDR3, as DNA: TGTGCCAGCAGCCGCCGGACTAGCGGGAGCTCCTACGAGCAGTACTTC. This translates into CASSRRTSGSSYEQYF.